Listed below are T cell receptor beta chains from one sample, sequenced in a study of cytomegalovirus exposure and HLA in healthy donors. TCRdb's table, derived via immunoSEQ multiplex PCR, lists solely in-frame clones and lacks some. The sample has some 98,000 clones; around 10% are singletons. The specimen sequenced was PBMCs. All receptors derive from a man between 50 and 59 years old in good health and CMV-seropositive. CDR3s include the opening cysteine and the closing phenylalanine or tryptophan. D genes are given only for firm matches. Only part of the rows carry a size: once, few, many, or a class if the clone is expanded.

J gene: TRBJ2-3; V gene: TRBV23-1; D gene: TRBD2; clone size: few; CDR3 DNA: TGCGCCAGCAGTCAGGACGGACTAGCGGTCACAGATACGCAGTATTTT; CDR3 protein: CASSQDGLAVTDTQYF
J gene: TRBJ1-1; V gene: TRBV18; D gene: .; clone size: .; CDR3 DNA: TGTGCCAGCTCACCACCCAGCCAGGGCAACGTAGCTTTCTTT; CDR3 protein: CASSPPSQGNVAFF
J gene: TRBJ1-5; V gene: TRBV6-1; D gene: .; clone size: .; CDR3 DNA: TGTGCCAGCAGTGAACTAGTCGACAATCAGCCCCAGCATTTT; CDR3 protein: CASSELVDNQPQHF
J gene: TRBJ1-3; V gene: TRBV28; D gene: .; clone size: few; CDR3 DNA: TGTGCCAGCAGTGCCCCGACAGGCCAAGGAAACACCATATATTTT; CDR3 protein: CASSAPTGQGNTIYF
J gene: TRBJ1-2; V gene: TRBV11-2; D gene: .; clone size: .; CDR3 DNA: TGTGCCAGCAGCTTAGGGCAGGGGCATTTCTATGGCTACACCTTC; CDR3 protein: CASSLGQGHFYGYTF
J gene: TRBJ1-3; V gene: TRBV28; D gene: .; clone size: .; CDR3 DNA: TGTGCCAGCAGTGACAGCTCTGGAAACACCATATATTTT; CDR3 protein: CASSDSSGNTIYF
J gene: TRBJ2-3; V gene: TRBV9; D gene: .; clone size: .; CDR3 DNA: TGTGCCAGCAGCGGAGGCACAGATACGCAGTATTTT; CDR3 protein: CASSGGTDTQYF
J gene: TRBJ1-1; V gene: TRBV30; D gene: TRBD1; clone size: few; CDR3 DNA: TGTGCCTGGCAGGGACAGTACCTGAACACTGAAGCTTTCTTT; CDR3 protein: CAWQGQYLNTEAFF
J gene: TRBJ2-7; V gene: TRBV11-2; D gene: TRBD1; clone size: .; CDR3 DNA: TGTGCCAGCAGCTTAGCTGGGACAGGGTACGAGCAGTACTTC; CDR3 protein: CASSLAGTGYEQYF
J gene: TRBJ2-5; V gene: TRBV5-6; D gene: TRBD2; clone size: few; CDR3 DNA: TGTGCCAGCACCACCTTTCCCGGGAGGGCCGGAGAGACCCAGTACTTC; CDR3 protein: CASTTFPGRAGETQYF
J gene: TRBJ2-5; V gene: TRBV29-1; D gene: .; clone size: few; CDR3 DNA: TGCAGCGTTGAAAGAACAGAAGAGACCCAGTACTTC; CDR3 protein: CSVERTEETQYF
J gene: TRBJ2-7; V gene: TRBV30; D gene: TRBD2; clone size: .; CDR3 DNA: TGTTCGCAAGCGGGAGGGCCCGGATCCCACGAGCAGTACTTC; CDR3 protein: CSQAGGPGSHEQYF
J gene: TRBJ2-1; V gene: TRBV5-1; D gene: TRBD1; clone size: .; CDR3 DNA: TGCGCCAGCAGCCTAAACAGGGGAAGGAATGAGCAGTTCTTC; CDR3 protein: CASSLNRGRNEQFF
J gene: TRBJ2-5; V gene: TRBV10-3; D gene: TRBD1; clone size: few; CDR3 DNA: TGTGCCATCAGCCAGACAGGGGCCCAAGAGACCCAGTACTTC; CDR3 protein: CAISQTGAQETQYF
J gene: TRBJ1-1; V gene: TRBV27; D gene: TRBD1; clone size: .; CDR3 DNA: TGTGCCAGCAGTTCCGCAGTTTGGGACAGGGACACTGAAGCTTTCTTT; CDR3 protein: CASSSAVWDRDTEAFF
J gene: TRBJ2-7; V gene: TRBV5-8; D gene: .; clone size: .; CDR3 DNA: TGTGCCAGCAGCTTGGCTCGTCGTTACGAGCAGTACTTC; CDR3 protein: CASSLARRYEQYF
J gene: TRBJ2-1; V gene: TRBV27; D gene: TRBD2; clone size: few; CDR3 DNA: TGTGCCAGCACCACTAGCGGGAGGTTTTTGGAGGAGCAGTTCTTC; CDR3 protein: CASTTSGRFLEEQFF
J gene: TRBJ1-3; V gene: TRBV19; D gene: .; clone size: .; CDR3 DNA: TGTGCCAGTAGTGACCCCGGGAAAACTGGAAACACCATATATTTT; CDR3 protein: CASSDPGKTGNTIYF
J gene: TRBJ1-5; V gene: TRBV6-1; D gene: .; clone size: few; CDR3 DNA: TGTGCCGTCCGGGACAATCAGCCCCAGCATTTT; CDR3 protein: CAVRDNQPQHF
J gene: TRBJ2-1; V gene: TRBV7-6; D gene: .; clone size: few; CDR3 DNA: TGTGCCAGCAGCTCCCCTGATGAGCAGTTCTTC; CDR3 protein: CASSSPDEQFF
J gene: TRBJ2-7; V gene: TRBV5-1; D gene: .; clone size: .; CDR3 DNA: TGCGCCAGCAGCTTGGCCAGGGGCCTTTCCTACGAGCAGTACTTC; CDR3 protein: CASSLARGLSYEQYF
J gene: TRBJ2-5; V gene: TRBV5-6; D gene: TRBD2; clone size: few; CDR3 DNA: TGTGCCAGCAGCTTCCTAGCGGGAAATGGTGAGACCCAGTACTTC; CDR3 protein: CASSFLAGNGETQYF
J gene: TRBJ1-2; V gene: TRBV5-1; D gene: .; clone size: .; CDR3 DNA: TGCGCCAGCAGCGCTGGACAGTCCCTCAACTATGGCTACACCTTC; CDR3 protein: CASSAGQSLNYGYTF
J gene: TRBJ2-7; V gene: TRBV10-2; D gene: .; clone size: .; CDR3 DNA: TGCGCCAGCAGTGACCCGGAACTAGTTTCCTACGAGCAGTACTTC; CDR3 protein: CASSDPELVSYEQYF
J gene: TRBJ2-2; V gene: TRBV27; D gene: TRBD2; clone size: few; CDR3 DNA: TGTGCCAGCAGACCGGGACTAGCGGTTGCCGGGGAGCTGTTTTTT; CDR3 protein: CASRPGLAVAGELFF
J gene: TRBJ2-1; V gene: TRBV29-1; D gene: TRBD1; clone size: .; CDR3 DNA: TGCAGCTGCGACAGGGGGTCAAACAATGAGCAGTTCTTC; CDR3 protein: CSCDRGSNNEQFF
J gene: TRBJ1-1; V gene: TRBV10-3; D gene: .; clone size: few; CDR3 DNA: TGTGCCATCAGTGGGGGGGAAGGGAAGAACACTGAAGCTTTCTTT; CDR3 protein: CAISGGEGKNTEAFF
J gene: TRBJ2-3; V gene: TRBV5-4; D gene: TRBD1; clone size: .; CDR3 DNA: TGTGCCAGCAGCCCGGGACAGACTTACACAGATACGCAGTATTTT; CDR3 protein: CASSPGQTYTDTQYF
J gene: TRBJ2-1; V gene: TRBV5-1; D gene: .; clone size: .; CDR3 DNA: TGCGCCAGCAGCTTGGAAGGGACTGGTTACAATGAGCAGTTCTTC; CDR3 protein: CASSLEGTGYNEQFF
J gene: TRBJ2-7; V gene: TRBV5-4; D gene: TRBD2; clone size: many; CDR3 DNA: TGTGCCAGCAGCTTGGCCGGGACTAGCGCAGGCGAGCAGTACTTC; CDR3 protein: CASSLAGTSAGEQYF
J gene: TRBJ1-6; V gene: TRBV19; D gene: .; clone size: few; CDR3 DNA: TGTGCCAGTAGTATACGGGCGGGGGGCAGGAGCGGTGGGAATTCACCCCTCCACTTT; CDR3 protein: CASSIRAGGRSGGNSPLHF
J gene: TRBJ2-1; V gene: TRBV6-1; D gene: TRBD2; clone size: .; CDR3 DNA: TGTGCCAGCAGTGTGGCGGGAGGGAAAGATGAGCAGTTCTTC; CDR3 protein: CASSVAGGKDEQFF
J gene: TRBJ2-1; V gene: TRBV9; D gene: TRBD2; clone size: .; CDR3 DNA: TGTGCCAGCAGCCCTGCTAGCGGGAGGTACAATGAGCAGTTCTTC; CDR3 protein: CASSPASGRYNEQFF
J gene: TRBJ2-2; V gene: TRBV7-9; D gene: TRBD2; clone size: few; CDR3 DNA: TGTGCCAGCAGCCCTGGACTAGCGGGGGCCGGGGAGCTGTTTTTT; CDR3 protein: CASSPGLAGAGELFF
J gene: TRBJ2-2; V gene: TRBV11-3; D gene: .; clone size: few; CDR3 DNA: TGTGCCAGCAGCTATAGCGCGGGAACCCACACCGGGGAGCTGTTTTTT; CDR3 protein: CASSYSAGTHTGELFF
J gene: TRBJ1-2; V gene: TRBV5-4; D gene: TRBD1; clone size: few; CDR3 DNA: TGTGCCAGCAGCTTGGTTCGACAGGGGGGTAACTATGGCTACACCTTC; CDR3 protein: CASSLVRQGGNYGYTF
J gene: TRBJ2-7; V gene: TRBV5-1; D gene: TRBD1; clone size: .; CDR3 DNA: TGCGCCAGCAGCTTGGTACGGGCGAGGGGGCTCTACGAGCAGTACTTC; CDR3 protein: CASSLVRARGLYEQYF
J gene: TRBJ2-7; V gene: TRBV7-6; D gene: .; clone size: few; CDR3 DNA: TGTGCCAGCAGCTCGACCGGGGAGACCTACGAGCAGTACTTC; CDR3 protein: CASSSTGETYEQYF
J gene: TRBJ2-7; V gene: TRBV9; D gene: TRBD2; clone size: .; CDR3 DNA: TGTGCCAGCAGCTTGGGACTACACTACGAGCAGTACTTC; CDR3 protein: CASSLGLHYEQYF
J gene: TRBJ2-1; V gene: TRBV6-1; D gene: .; clone size: .; CDR3 DNA: TGTGCCAGCCGACTCTACAATGAGCAGTTCTTC; CDR3 protein: CASRLYNEQFF
J gene: TRBJ2-1; V gene: TRBV7-3; D gene: TRBD1; clone size: .; CDR3 DNA: TGTGCCAGCAGCCGGGACAGGGCCACCTACAATGAGCAGTTCTTC; CDR3 protein: CASSRDRATYNEQFF
J gene: TRBJ1-2; V gene: TRBV6-6; D gene: TRBD1; clone size: few; CDR3 DNA: TGTGCCAGCAGTCCGGGACAGGGTCATGGCTACACCTTC; CDR3 protein: CASSPGQGHGYTF
J gene: TRBJ1-4; V gene: TRBV2; D gene: TRBD1; clone size: few; CDR3 DNA: TGTGCCAGCAGGGGACAGGGGGTGGCAACTAATGAAAAACTGTTTTTT; CDR3 protein: CASRGQGVATNEKLFF
J gene: TRBJ2-1; V gene: TRBV19; D gene: TRBD2; clone size: .; CDR3 DNA: TGTGCCAGTAGTATTGGACGCGGAGTAGCGGGAGTCGATGAGCAGTTCTTC; CDR3 protein: CASSIGRGVAGVDEQFF
J gene: TRBJ2-5; V gene: TRBV4-3; D gene: TRBD2; clone size: few; CDR3 DNA: TGCGCCAGCAGCCAGATAGCGGGCCACCAAGAGACCCAGTACTTC; CDR3 protein: CASSQIAGHQETQYF
J gene: TRBJ2-1; V gene: TRBV6-1; D gene: TRBD1; clone size: .; CDR3 DNA: TGTGCCAGCAGTGATTTGGGGAAGGGGGCTTACAATGAGCAGTTCTTC; CDR3 protein: CASSDLGKGAYNEQFF
J gene: TRBJ2-5; V gene: TRBV6-4; D gene: TRBD1; clone size: few; CDR3 DNA: TGTGCCAGCAGTCGCAACAGGGGGCAGGGAGAGACCCAGTACTTC; CDR3 protein: CASSRNRGQGETQYF
J gene: TRBJ2-3; V gene: TRBV19; D gene: TRBD2; clone size: .; CDR3 DNA: TGTGCCACCAAGTCAGGGGCGAGCGGGAGGGCCCATACGCAGTATTTT; CDR3 protein: CATKSGASGRAHTQYF
J gene: TRBJ2-1; V gene: TRBV4-2; D gene: .; clone size: .; CDR3 DNA: TGTGCCAGCAGCGAGAGTCTAGAAAGATCCTACAATGAGCAGTTCTTC; CDR3 protein: CASSESLERSYNEQFF
J gene: TRBJ2-7; V gene: TRBV27; D gene: .; clone size: few; CDR3 DNA: TGTGCCAGCAGTTTCCCCCTCGGCGAGCAGTACTTC; CDR3 protein: CASSFPLGEQYF
J gene: TRBJ1-5; V gene: TRBV4-2; D gene: .; clone size: few; CDR3 DNA: TGTGCCAGCAGCCAAGAGGGCAGAGGGTCGAATCAGCCCCAGCATTTT; CDR3 protein: CASSQEGRGSNQPQHF
J gene: TRBJ1-1; V gene: TRBV6-1; D gene: .; clone size: few; CDR3 DNA: TGTGCCAGCAGTGAACCAGGCAAGAACACTGAAGCTTTCTTT; CDR3 protein: CASSEPGKNTEAFF
J gene: TRBJ2-3; V gene: TRBV7-8; D gene: .; clone size: .; CDR3 DNA: TGTGCCAGCAGCTTAGCCAGGGATCACGATACGCAGTATTTT; CDR3 protein: CASSLARDHDTQYF